This TCR beta chain was recovered during a study of T-cell reconstitution after alpha-beta-depleted transplantation in children. As regards this clonotype: Its antigen is unknown.

This CDR3 contains 16 residues. Trimming cost V 6 bases and J 4 bases, with 21 bases left between them. Regarding the study as a whole: At around two months after transplant, the alpha-beta T cells were reportedly derived from several hundred expanded clones that came from non-depleted graft cells.

Preparation of the TCRbeta library involved a method that used unique molecular identifiers. TCRdb re-derived calls from the PCR reads in MiXCR, one entry per CDR3 protein. The repertoire holds about 1,000,000 distinct CDR3 sequences, with about 29% as singletons. The sequencing used PBMCs, mostly from graft donor cells, collected 360 days after TCRalphabeta/CD19-depleted stem cell transplant. This chain joins TRBV12-3 or TRBV12-4 and TRBJ1-1; no clear D gene. This TCR derives from a boy under two years old who had a stem cell transplant for SCID, so the T cells may come from the graft donor. CDR3: CASSPWSKGASTEAFF. DNA for the CDR3: TGTGCCAGCAGCCCATGGTCTAAGGGAGCGAGCACTGAAGCTTTCTTT.